This T cell receptor (beta chain) was captured by sequencing in a study of a mutant IDH1 vaccine in newly diagnosed glioma. Overall study context: Sex among treated patients split 62.5% male, roughly 40% female; mean age was roughly 40 years. Every participant had undergone radiotherapy, temozolomide, or both before, and most underwent both.

Some clones are missing from TCRdb's copy, which holds only in-frame ones; the method was immunoSEQ multiplex PCR. Among approximately 88,000 clones, around 77% were seen once, and the ten largest hold 6% to 8%. As to time point: baseline, week 1 (first vaccination visit). Treatment here: pre-vaccination baseline after standard-of-care therapy. In every donor, the tumor was a new WHO grade 3 or 4 IDH1-mutant, ATRX-lost astrocytoma. As for this clone: Its antigen is as yet unknown.

Study-level points and caveats: Any relationship between pseudoprogression and changes in top peripheral T cell clonotypes seemed absent.

Sequenced material: PBMCs, taken from a glioma patient treated with radiotherapy, temozolomide or both. This clonotype originated in a man aged 40-49 years with glioma.

The CDR3 protein is CASSVTGGGLSGELFF. The CDR3, as DNA: TGTGCCAGCAGCGTTACAGGTGGAGGGTTGTCCGGGGAGCTGTTTTTT. The genes are TRBV7-8 and TRBJ2-2; TRBD2 is a possible D gene (6 bases). The V and J ends lost 5 bases and 6 bases respectively, with 19 bases between them. This CDR3 is 16 amino acids long. CDR1 SGHVS and CDR2 FQNEAQ come from the germline V gene.